These T cell receptor beta chains were read from a single sample in a study of Ad26.COV2.S vaccination and SARS-CoV-2 variants. The data were produced by immunoSEQ multiplex PCR, yet TCRdb's version contains in-frame clones alone and is incomplete. Of some 520,000 clones detected, 87% appear once; the ten largest clones hold about 13%. Sample: peripheral blood, taken in a trial of Ad26.COV2.S vaccine versus placebo. The receptor source for this set is a person aged 18-65 years who received the Ad26.COV2.S COVID-19 vaccine or a placebo. Each CDR3 is given with its conserved first and last residue.

v_call,j_call,cdr3_aa
TRBV9,TRBJ2-3,CASSPRSVASTDTQYF
TRBV27,TRBJ2-7,CASRPRSGRGAEQYF
TRBV20-1,TRBJ2-7,CSARGLRDQYF
TRBV2,TRBJ2-2,CASRTGTSGPGELFF
TRBV7-6,TRBJ1-1,CASSSMGQGGTEAFF
TRBV2,TRBJ2-5,CASSGSPGETQYF
TRBV28,TRBJ2-7,CASSPLGLALVEQYF
TRBV5-1,TRBJ2-7,CASSLAGTGSYEQYF
TRBV4-3,TRBJ2-1,CASSQASGKSSYNEQFF
TRBV6-6,TRBJ2-3,CASSYPARTDTQYF
TRBV28,TRBJ1-1,CASSQRTLNTEAFF
TRBV18,TRBJ1-2,CASSPPGQGYGYTF
TRBV10-3,TRBJ2-6,CAIPAGPRSGANVLTF
TRBV2,TRBJ2-7,CASSGTGTRTYEQYF
TRBV29-1,TRBJ2-1,CSARTSGQFF
TRBV15,TRBJ1-4,CATSRDGGEEKLFF
TRBV18,TRBJ1-2,CASSPKEYYGYTF
TRBV2,TRBJ1-5,CASSEGTLSNQPQHF
TRBV9,TRBJ2-1,CASGLTSGSYNEQFF
TRBV30,TRBJ2-3,CAWSPGLGPTDTQYF
TRBV7-2,TRBJ1-1,CASSFSDLYTEAFF
TRBV7-2,TRBJ1-1,CASSLEVWGNTEAFF
TRBV11-2,TRBJ2-3,CATGRFTDTQYF
TRBV6-4,TRBJ2-4,CASSTPRGAGGQIAKNIQYF
TRBV29-1,TRBJ2-7,CSVRTVSSYEQYF